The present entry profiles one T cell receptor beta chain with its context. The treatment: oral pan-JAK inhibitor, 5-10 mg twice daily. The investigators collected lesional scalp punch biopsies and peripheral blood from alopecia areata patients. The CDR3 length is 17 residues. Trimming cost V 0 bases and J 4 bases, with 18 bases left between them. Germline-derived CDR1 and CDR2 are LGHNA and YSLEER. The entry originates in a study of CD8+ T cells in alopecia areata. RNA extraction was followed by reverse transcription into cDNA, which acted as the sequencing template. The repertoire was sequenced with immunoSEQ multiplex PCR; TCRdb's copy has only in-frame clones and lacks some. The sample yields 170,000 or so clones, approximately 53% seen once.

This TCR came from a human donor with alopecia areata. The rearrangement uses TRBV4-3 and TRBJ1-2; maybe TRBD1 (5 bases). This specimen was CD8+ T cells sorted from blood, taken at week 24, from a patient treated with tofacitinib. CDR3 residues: CASSQEVSPSGTYGYTF. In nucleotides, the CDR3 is TGCGCCAGCAGCCAAGAAGTGAGTCCGTCCGGGACCTATGGCTACACCTTC.